These 10 T cell receptor beta chains came from one sample sequenced in a study of long-term antiretroviral therapy in people with HIV. Researchers report immunoSEQ v3.0 was run at survey level. Assay used: immunoSEQ multiplex PCR; TCRdb lists only in-frame clones, some missing. The data contain around 23,000 clones, over 75% of them singletons. Sequencing used unsorted PBMCs, obtained 0.3 years after starting antiretroviral therapy. The receptors derive from a man aged 45-65 years with HIV.

V gene TRBV18 combines with J gene TRBJ2-7; TRBD1 agrees at 12 bases. CDR3 size: 15 residues. V trimming: 6 bases; J trimming: 2 bases; junction bases outside the gene matches: 5. Per germline, CDR1 KGHSH and CDR2 LQKENI. CDR3 nucleotides: TGTGCCAGCTCCCTCGGGACAGGGGGCGCCTACGAGCAGTACTTC. This gives the protein CASSLGTGGAYEQYF.

The chain combines TRBV11-2 with TRBJ1-5; 8 bases are a match to TRBD1. Per germline, CDR1 SGHAT and CDR2 FQNNGV. The CDR3 sequence is 15 residues long. Trimming took 6 bases from V and 7 from J; bases not matched to a gene: 11. CDR3 amino acids: CASRPRTGFHQPQHF. The DNA for the CDR3 is TGTGCCAGCAGACCCCGGACAGGGTTCCACCAGCCCCAGCATTTT.

This clone occurred a few times. The V gene is TRBV10-2, the J gene TRBJ2-7, with 10 positions matching TRBD1. Trimming removed 9 bases from V and 12 bases from J; junction bases left unmatched: 5. Germline lookup yields CDR1 WSHSY and CDR2 SAAADI. The CDR3 totals 10 residues. CDR3 loop: CASGDRGSYF. DNA of the CDR3: TGCGCCAGTGGGGACAGGGGATCGTACTTC.

This sequence joins TRBV11-2 and TRBJ2-2; 8 bases are a match to TRBD1. The CDR3 extends over 13 amino acids. Per germline, CDR1 SGHAT and CDR2 FQNNGV. Germline trimming cut 9 bases from V and 5 bases from J; bases unmatched to any gene: 5. In DNA, the CDR3 is TGTGCCAGTGGACAGGGCGGTACCGGGGAGCTGTTTTTT. It specifies CASGQGGTGELFF.

The chain recombines TRBV10-3 with TRBJ2-3, with 8 bases identical to TRBD2. V shed 3 bases, J shed 0 bases, and the junction held 5 bases outside the gene matches. The CDR3 covers 16 residues. Germline V gene data show CDR1 as ENHRY and CDR2 as SYGVKD. The CDR3 is CAISDGGDGSTDTQYF. DNA for the CDR3: TGTGCCATCAGTGACGGGGGGGACGGTAGCACAGATACGCAGTATTTT.

This clone has only a few counts. A junction boundary mismatches the germline segment, possibly from a read error. This chain links TRBV28 with TRBJ2-7; 11 bases agree with TRBD1. CDR3 length: 16 residues. CDR1 is MDHEN, CDR2 SYDVKM, per germline. CDR3 coding DNA: TGTGCCAGCAGTTTCTACCAAGACGGGACAGGGGGGTCGGGGAGGTTC. Translated: CASSFYQDGTGGSGRF.

The chain couples TRBV5-1 to TRBJ2-4, with TRBD2 matching 9 bases. J lost 0 bases, V lost 2 bases, and 6 bases had no gene match. This CDR3 region has 17 residues. The germline V gene has CDR1 SGHRS and CDR2 YFSETQ. The CDR3 is CASSLAGGSRAKNIQYF. CDR3 nucleotide sequence: TGCGCCAGCAGCTTAGCGGGAGGATCACGAGCCAAAAACATTCAGTACTTC. Full variable domain (rest looked up from reference TRBV5-1 and TRBJ2-4): KAGVTQTPRYLIKTRGQQVTLSCSPISGHRSVSWYQQTPGQGLQFLFEYFSETQRNKGNFPGRFSGRQFSNSRSEMNVSTLELGDSALYLCASSLAGGSRAKNIQYFGAGTRLSVL.

This clone was recorded once. CDR3 coding DNA: TGTGCCAGCAGCCGCGGGACACGGAACACTGAAGCTTTCTTT. As protein: CASSRGTRNTEAFF. V gene TRBV6-5 combines with J gene TRBJ1-1; tentatively, D is TRBD1 (6 bases). The CDR3 is 14 residues long. V lost 6 bases to trimming and J lost 1 base, with 12 bases between them. CDR1 is MNHEY, CDR2 SVGAGI, per germline.

The gene calls are TRBV11-3 and TRBJ2-5; D uncertain. Trimming left V 0 bases short and J 5 bases short, with 7 bases between. The CDR3 loop spans 13 amino acids. Looked up from germline, CDR1 is SGHNT and CDR2 is YENEEA. The CDR3 loop is CASSLDMEETQYF. The CDR3 coding sequence is TGTGCCAGCAGCTTAGATATGGAGGAGACCCAGTACTTC.

The chain recombines TRBV7-2 with TRBJ1-2; TRBD1 might be the D (6 bases). Trimming shortened V by 1 base and J by 0 bases, and 15 bases separated the two germline ends. Germline CDR1 and CDR2: SGHTA and FQGNSA. The CDR3 consists of 17 residues. The CDR3 sequence is CASSLGGGHEANYGYTF. The CDR3 DNA sequence: TGTGCCAGCAGCTTAGGTGGGGGGCATGAGGCTAACTATGGCTACACCTTC.